This T cell receptor beta chain came from a study of OX40 agonist ivuxolimab in advanced cancers. Generated by immunoSEQ multiplex PCR, the TCRdb table keeps only in-frame clones and is missing some. Of roughly 90,000 clones in the sample, roughly 88% were seen once. The V gene lost 0 bases and the J gene lost 4 bases, with 7 bases spanning the gap. Germline lookup yields CDR1 MNHEY and CDR2 SVGAGI. The CDR3 consists of 14 residues. About this clone: The target antigen is unknown.

Study-level results: CD4+ and CD8+ T cells in blood underwent clonal expansion by week 6 at 0.1 to 3.0 mg/kg. Fewer expanded clones were found on average in CD4+ than in CD8+ T cells.

The chain joins TRBV6-5 to TRBJ1-3, with no clear D. Here the sequenced sample was CD4+ or CD8+ T cells sorted from blood, taken in a trial of the OX40 agonist ivuxolimab. The sequence came from an adult with an advanced solid tumor such as melanoma, head and neck, liver or kidney cancer. Written as DNA, the CDR3 is TGTGCCAGCAGTTACTCGGAAGGGGGAAACACCATATATTTT. This translates into CASSYSEGGNTIYF.